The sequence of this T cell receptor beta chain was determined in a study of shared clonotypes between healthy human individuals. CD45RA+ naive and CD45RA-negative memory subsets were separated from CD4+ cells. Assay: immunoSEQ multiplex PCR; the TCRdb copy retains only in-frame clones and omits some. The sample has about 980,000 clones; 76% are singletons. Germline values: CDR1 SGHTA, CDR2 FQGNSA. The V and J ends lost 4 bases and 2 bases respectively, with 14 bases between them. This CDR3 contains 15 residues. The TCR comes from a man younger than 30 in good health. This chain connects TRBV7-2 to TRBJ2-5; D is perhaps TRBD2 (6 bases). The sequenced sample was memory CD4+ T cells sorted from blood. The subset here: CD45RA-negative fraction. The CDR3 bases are TGTGCCAGCAGCTACCAGCGCGGGGCACAAGAGACCCAGTACTTC. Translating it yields CASSYQRGAQETQYF.